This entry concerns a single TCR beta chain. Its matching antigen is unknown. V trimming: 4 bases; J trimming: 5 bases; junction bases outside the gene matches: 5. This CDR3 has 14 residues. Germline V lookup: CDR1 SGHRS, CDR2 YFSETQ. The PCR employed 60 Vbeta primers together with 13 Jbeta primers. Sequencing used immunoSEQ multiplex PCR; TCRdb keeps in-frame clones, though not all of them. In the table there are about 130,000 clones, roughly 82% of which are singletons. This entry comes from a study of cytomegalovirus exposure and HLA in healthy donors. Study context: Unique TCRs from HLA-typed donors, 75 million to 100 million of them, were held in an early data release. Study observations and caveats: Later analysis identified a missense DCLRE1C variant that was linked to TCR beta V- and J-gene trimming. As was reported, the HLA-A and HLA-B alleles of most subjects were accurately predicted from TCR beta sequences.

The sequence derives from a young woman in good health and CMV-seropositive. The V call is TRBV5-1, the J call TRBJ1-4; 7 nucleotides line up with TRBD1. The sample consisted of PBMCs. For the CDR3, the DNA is TGCGCCAGCAGCCCGACAGGGTCGAATGAAAAACTGTTTTTT. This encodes CASSPTGSNEKLFF.